Described below is a single T cell receptor beta chain sequence and its context. What it recognizes is unknown. The data are from a study of cytomegalovirus exposure and HLA in healthy donors. About the research overall: About 80 million unique TCRs from HLA-typed donors were held in an early data release. The Caucasian-associated ancestry cluster held roughly 80% of roughly 370 genotyped donors.

Study-level findings and limits: Judged likely to be a sequencing artifact was a cluster of highly shared sequence variants.

V lost 0 bases, J lost 5 bases, and 2 bases stayed unmatched. The CDR3 is made up of 16 amino acids. CDR1 and CDR2 (germline): ENHRY, SYGVKD. With 60 Vbeta and 13 Jbeta primers, the PCR was carried out. Libraries were prepared by immunoSEQ multiplex PCR; TCRdb keeps only in-frame clonotypes and omits some of them. The table includes about 220,000 clones, around 80% detected once. The origin of this receptor is a woman in her 40s in good health and CMV-seropositive. The sample was PBMCs. The chain carries TRBV10-3 and TRBJ2-1; 12 nucleotides match TRBD2. The CDR3 protein is CAISESTSGGNNEQFF. CDR3 coding DNA: TGTGCCATCAGTGAGTCAACTAGCGGGGGGAACAATGAGCAGTTCTTC.